One and the same sample provided the 22 T cell receptor beta chains below, sequenced in a study of blood T cell repertoires in COVID-19. Some clones are missing from TCRdb's copy, which holds only in-frame ones; the method was immunoSEQ multiplex PCR. The sample has approximately 410,000 clones, roughly 88% seen once. Sequencing input: peripheral blood. These receptors came from a young woman with active or convalescent COVID-19.

This rearrangement joins TRBV7-2 to TRBJ2-4, with 11 bases identical to TRBD2. Losses at the gene ends were 3 bases for V and 3 bases for J; bases not matched to a gene: 10. The CDR3 is 18 amino acids. CDR1 and CDR2 from the germline V gene are SGHTA and FQGNSA. The DNA of the CDR3 is TGTGCCAGCAGCTTCCTGCTAGCGGGAGGCCCGGTCAAAAACATTCAGTACTTC. The encoded protein is CASSFLLAGGPVKNIQYF.

This clone was detected only a few times. The CDR3 nucleotides are TGCGCCAGCCGAACAGGGGGGGTGAACACTGAAGCTTTCTTT. Protein: CASRTGGVNTEAFF. The chain has TRBV5-1 and TRBJ1-1, with 8 bases matching TRBD1. V lost 7 bases and J lost 0; bases outside the gene matches: 5. The CDR3 has 14 amino acids. CDR1 is SGHRS and CDR2 is YFSETQ in the germline V gene.

The CDR3 region has the DNA TGTGCCAGTAAAGATACCGGGACAGCAAGGGGCTACACCTTC. It yields the protein CASKDTGTARGYTF. The chain uses TRBV19 and TRBJ1-2, with 7 bases matching TRBD1. V dropped 7 bases and J dropped 8; count of bases not matched to a gene: 13. This CDR3 is 14 amino acids long. Germline CDR1 reads LNHDA; CDR2 reads SQIVND (reference sequence).

The V call is TRBV23-1, the J call TRBJ2-3, with 11 bases identical to TRBD2. TRBV23-1 is noted as an ORF with a role that remains uncertain. The V segment lost 4 bases and the J segment 0 bases; nucleotides outside the gene matches: 15. The CDR3 is made up of 20 amino acids. Here the CDR3 DNA reads TGCGCCAGCAGTCGTCTTAGGTGCCCTAGCGGGGGGCCTAGCACAGATACGCAGTATTTT. Translating gives CASSRLRCPSGGPSTDTQYF.

The chain combines TRBV5-6 with TRBJ1-1, with unresolved D. Germline CDR1 SGHDT, CDR2 YYEEEE. This CDR3 is built from 12 residues. Trimming took 1 base from V and 5 from J, leaving 6 bases between them. This CDR3 reads CASSLWETEAFF. The CDR3 DNA is TGTGCCAGCAGCTTGTGGGAGACTGAAGCTTTCTTT.

The V gene is TRBV19, the J gene TRBJ1-5, with 8 positions matching TRBD1. Trimming at V came to 2 bases and at J to 11 bases, leaving 11 bases not matched to a gene. Per germline, CDR1 LNHDA and CDR2 SQIVND (reference sequence). The length of the CDR3 is 15 residues. CDR3 in DNA: TGTGCCAGTAGTATACCAGGGGGCGGACACTCGGCCCAGCATTTT. Its translation: CASSIPGGGHSAQHF.

The V and J genes are TRBV5-8 and TRBJ2-2, with a possible D match to TRBD1 (5 bases). V lost 5 bases and J 5 bases, leaving 13 bases between the germline ends. Germline CDR1 SGHTS, CDR2 YDEGEE. This CDR3 region has 14 residues. CDR3 DNA sequence: TGTGCCAGCAGGCAGCAATCAGGGACCGGGGAGCTGTTTTTT. Translated, it gives CASRQQSGTGELFF.

J is TRBJ2-5 and V is TRBV18; possibly TRBD1 for D (5 bases). CDR1 is KGHSH, CDR2 LQKENI, per germline. CDR3 length: 14 amino acids. V was clipped by 2 bases and J by 3 bases, with 10 bases between them. Written as DNA, the CDR3 is TGTGCCAGCTCACCAACGACAGCAAAAGAGACCCAGTACTTC. Its translation is CASSPTTAKETQYF.

The gene calls are TRBV7-8 and TRBJ2-2; TRBD2 matches at 9 bases. Germline trimming cut 1 base from V and 2 bases from J; bases unmatched to any gene: 8. The germline gives CDR1 SGHVS, CDR2 FQNEAQ. The CDR3 has 18 amino acids. The CDR3 coding sequence is TGTGCCAGCAGCTTAGGTCTTGGACTAGCGCCTAACACCGGGGAGCTGTTTTTT. Translated, it gives CASSLGLGLAPNTGELFF.

This sequence joins TRBV18 and TRBJ1-2, with 8 bases identical to TRBD1. The germline CDR1 and CDR2 sequences are KGHSH and LQKENI. The CDR3 sequence is 15 residues long. J lost 4 bases, V lost 0 bases, and 4 bases had no gene match. In DNA form, the CDR3 reads TGTGCCAGCTCACCACCCGGACAGGGCGGCTATGGCTACACCTTC. Its translation: CASSPPGQGGYGYTF.

The chain has TRBV7-2 and TRBJ2-1; 11 bases fit TRBD1. This CDR3 contains 14 residues. J gave up 8 bases and V 8 bases, and 8 bases lay outside the gene matches. Germline loops: CDR1 SGHTA, CDR2 FQGNSA. Here the CDR3 DNA reads TGTGCCAGCTCGGGACAGGGGGTCAGCGATGAGCAGTTCTTC. It is translated as CASSGQGVSDEQFF. Combining the CDR3 with reference TRBV7-2 and TRBJ2-1 gives the whole variable domain GAGVSQSPSNKVTEKGKDVELRCDPISGHTALYWYRQSLGQGLEFLIYFQGNSAPDKSGLPSDRFSAERTGGSVSTLTIQRTQQEDSAVYLCASSGQGVSDEQFFGPGTRLTVL.

The chain uses TRBV4-2 and TRBJ2-1; D is perhaps TRBD2 (6 bases). V lost 5 bases and J 2 bases, leaving 16 bases between the germline ends. The CDR3 length is 16 residues. Germline-derived CDR1 and CDR2 are LGHNA and YNFKEQ. DNA of the CDR3: TGTGCCAGCAGCGCCCGACTAGATCCTGCCTACAATGAGCAGTTCTTC. It encodes CASSARLDPAYNEQFF.

This rearrangement joins TRBV10-1 to TRBJ1-2, with D maybe TRBD1 (6 bases). CDR1 and CDR2 from the germline V gene are WNHNN and SYGVQD (reference sequence). The CDR3 covers 14 residues. The V and J ends lost 0 bases and 4 bases respectively, with 9 bases between them. The CDR3 is CASSESRGGYGYTF. For the CDR3, the DNA is TGCGCCAGCAGTGAGTCGAGGGGGGGCTATGGCTACACCTTC.

This chain joins TRBV25-1 and TRBJ1-2; D gene ambiguous. Germline V CDR1 and CDR2: MGHDK, SYGVNS. There are 13 residues in the CDR3. Trimming cost V 4 bases and J 8 bases, with 14 bases left between them. The DNA for the CDR3 is TGTGCCAGCAGTGCCCGGGGTAGCGGAGGCTACACCTTC. It codes for CASSARGSGGYTF.

The V call is TRBV21-1, the J call TRBJ2-7; the table assigns TRBD2, which was not confirmed against the DNA. TRBV21-1 is assigned pseudogene status. The CDR3 is 14 residues long. CDR3 region: CASIPTGVWHEQYF. The CDR3 DNA follows: TGTGCCAGCATCCCTACCGGAGTCTGGCACGAGCAGTACTTC.

The chain uses TRBV4-1 and TRBJ1-4, with D perhaps TRBD1 (6 bases). Germline CDR1 is MGHRA and CDR2 is YSYEKL. This CDR3 spans 16 amino acids. Trimming stripped 0 bases from V and 7 bases from J, with 15 bases between. CDR3 in amino acids: CASSQEGRGGGEKLFF. The CDR3 nucleotides are TGCGCCAGCAGCCAAGAAGGCCGGGGAGGGGGTGAAAAACTGTTTTTT.

CDR3 loop: CASGSLQGFNSPLHF. The CDR3 region has the DNA TGTGCTAGTGGAAGCCTTCAGGGTTTTAATTCACCCCTCCACTTT. J is TRBJ1-6 and V is TRBV12-5, with D possibly TRBD1 on 5 matching bases. The V gene's germline CDR1 is LGHNT and CDR2 FRNRAP. This CDR3 has 15 residues. V was cut by 6 bases and J by 6 bases, with 15 bases left in between.

This clone was seen once. This chain uses TRBV6-5 with TRBJ1-1; D gene unclear. The CDR3 contains 13 residues. Trimming cost V 6 bases and J 3 bases, with 11 bases left between them. Germline assignment: CDR1 MNHEY and CDR2 SVGAGI. The CDR3 reads CASRQSTYTEAFF. The CDR3 DNA is TGTGCCAGCAGACAGAGTACCTACACTGAAGCTTTCTTT.

The genes are TRBV29-1 and TRBJ2-3; no definite D call. The V end lost 7 bases, the J end lost 7 bases, and 18 bases lay between the germline ends. The CDR3 is made up of 13 amino acids. The germline V gene encodes CDR1 SQVTM and CDR2 ANQGSEA. CDR3: CSDPPRGKYTQYF. The CDR3 DNA sequence: TGCAGCGACCCCCCCCGAGGAAAATATACGCAGTATTTT.

CDR3 region: CASSPPGPPNEKLFF. The DNA of the CDR3 is TGTGCCAGCTCACCTCCAGGGCCCCCAAATGAAAAACTGTTTTTT. The rearrangement uses TRBV18 and TRBJ1-4, with D possibly TRBD1 on 5 matching bases. The germline CDR1 and CDR2 sequences are KGHSH and LQKENI. Trimming took 3 bases from V and 5 from J, leaving 13 bases between them. CDR3 length equals 15 residues.

The gene calls are TRBV2 and TRBJ2-5, with TRBD1 as a possible D gene (6 bases). The CDR3 extends over 13 amino acids. Germline V lookup: CDR1 SNHLY, CDR2 FYNNEI. The V gene lost 7 bases and the J gene lost 3 bases, with 12 bases spanning the gap. CDR3 sequence reads: CASTGQQKETQYF. CDR3 nucleotides: TGTGCCAGCACCGGACAGCAAAAAGAGACCCAGTACTTC.

CDR3 bases: TGCGCCAGCAGCCCAAACGATGGCTACACTGAAGCTTTCTTT. The encoded protein is CASSPNDGYTEAFF. The chain has TRBV4-1 and TRBJ1-1; no firm D call. Trimming took 4 bases from V and 3 from J, leaving 12 bases between them. The CDR3 has 14 residues. Looked up from germline, CDR1 is MGHRA and CDR2 is YSYEKL.